This T cell receptor beta chain was identified during a study of blood T cell repertoires in COVID-19. Study at large: There were acute and convalescent COVID-19 samples, and they came from the United States, Italy and Spain.

In the study's own analysis: Reference gene primers were amplified, and this amplification served to estimate nucleated cell counts. Assay used: immunoSEQ multiplex PCR; TCRdb lists only in-frame clones, some missing. V and J calls and clone size are given by that table; D and trimming were obtained from the DNA. This sample has 84,000 or so clones, with roughly 73% found just once. The V gene's germline CDR1 is SGHRS and CDR2 YFSETQ. CDR3 length: 14 amino acids. The J segment lost 5 bases and the V segment lost 2 bases, leaving 5 bases of the junction unmatched. Sequences were obtained from peripheral blood. This clonotype was sampled from a human donor in a cohort sampled during active COVID-19. The V gene is TRBV5-1, the J gene TRBJ2-7; 9 bases agree with TRBD1. The CDR3 sequence is CASSFGDRANEQYF. The CDR3 nucleotides read TGCGCCAGCAGCTTTGGGGACAGGGCTAACGAGCAGTACTTC. Filled out from reference TRBV5-1 and TRBJ2-7, the complete variable domain reads KAGVTQTPRYLIKTRGQQVTLSCSPISGHRSVSWYQQTPGQGLQFLFEYFSETQRNKGNFPGRFSGRQFSNSRSEMNVSTLELGDSALYLCASSFGDRANEQYFGPGTRLTVT.